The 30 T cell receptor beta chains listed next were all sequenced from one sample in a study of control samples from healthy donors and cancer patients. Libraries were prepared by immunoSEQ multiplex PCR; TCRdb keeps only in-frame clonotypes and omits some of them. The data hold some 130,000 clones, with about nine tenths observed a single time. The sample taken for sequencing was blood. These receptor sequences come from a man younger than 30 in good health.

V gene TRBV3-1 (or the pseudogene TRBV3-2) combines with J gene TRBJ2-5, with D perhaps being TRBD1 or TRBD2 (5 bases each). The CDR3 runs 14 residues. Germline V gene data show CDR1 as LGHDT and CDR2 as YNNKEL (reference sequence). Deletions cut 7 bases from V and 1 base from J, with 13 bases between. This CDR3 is CASKIFGGQETQYF. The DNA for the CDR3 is TGTGCCAGCAAAATTTTTGGGGGCCAAGAGACCCAGTACTTC.

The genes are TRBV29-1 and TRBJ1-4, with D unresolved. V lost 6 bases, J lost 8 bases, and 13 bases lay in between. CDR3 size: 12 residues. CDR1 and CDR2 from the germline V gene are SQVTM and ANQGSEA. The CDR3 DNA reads TGCAGCGTAGTCACCTCGAGGGAAAAACTGTTTTTT. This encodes CSVVTSREKLFF. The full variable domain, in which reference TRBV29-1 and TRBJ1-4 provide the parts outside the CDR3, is SAVISQKPSRDICQRGTSLTIQCQVDSQVTMMFWYRQQPGQSLTLIATANQGSEATYESGFVIDKFPISRPNLTFSTLTVSNMSPEDSSIYLCSVVTSREKLFFGSGTQLSVL.

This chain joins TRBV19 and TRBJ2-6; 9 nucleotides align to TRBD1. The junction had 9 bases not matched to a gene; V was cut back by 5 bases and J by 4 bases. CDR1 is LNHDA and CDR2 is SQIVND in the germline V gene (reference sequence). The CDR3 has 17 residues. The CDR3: CASSEDRGGFGANVLTF. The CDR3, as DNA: TGTGCCAGTAGTGAAGACAGGGGGGGCTTCGGGGCCAACGTCCTGACTTTC.

Here the CDR3 DNA reads TGCGCCAGCAGTGGGGGGGAGGAGACCCAGTACTTC. Translation gives CASSGGEETQYF. The chain is built from TRBV4-1 and TRBJ2-5; 7 positions match TRBD2. This CDR3 region has 12 residues. V lost 6 bases, J lost 5 bases, and 3 bases stayed unmatched. CDR1 and CDR2 (germline): MGHRA, YSYEKL.

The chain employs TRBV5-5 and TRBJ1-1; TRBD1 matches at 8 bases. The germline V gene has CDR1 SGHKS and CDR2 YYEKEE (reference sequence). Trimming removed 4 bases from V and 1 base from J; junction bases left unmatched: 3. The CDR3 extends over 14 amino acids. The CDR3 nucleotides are TGTGCCAGCAGCCTGACAGGGGCGAACACTGAAGCTTTCTTT. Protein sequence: CASSLTGANTEAFF. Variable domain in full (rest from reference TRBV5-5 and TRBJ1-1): DAGVTQSPTHLIKTRGQQVTLRCSPISGHKSVSWYQQVLGQGPQFIFQYYEKEERGRGNFPDRFSARQFPNYSSELNVNALLLGDSALYLCASSLTGANTEAFFGQGTRLTVV.

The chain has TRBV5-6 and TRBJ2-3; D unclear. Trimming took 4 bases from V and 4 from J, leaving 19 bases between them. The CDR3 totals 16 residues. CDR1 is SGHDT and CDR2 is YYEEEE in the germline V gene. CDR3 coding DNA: TGTGCCAGCAGCCGGCGTATCTATGGGGATCCAGATACGCAGTATTTT. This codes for CASSRRIYGDPDTQYF.

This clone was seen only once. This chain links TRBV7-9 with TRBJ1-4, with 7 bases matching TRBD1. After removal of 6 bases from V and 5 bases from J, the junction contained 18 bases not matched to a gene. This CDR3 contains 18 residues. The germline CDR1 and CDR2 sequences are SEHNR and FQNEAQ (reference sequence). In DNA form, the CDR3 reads TGTGCCAGCAGAACGGGACAGATGAATTCGAAGGGAAATGAAAAACTGTTTTTT. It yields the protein CASRTGQMNSKGNEKLFF.

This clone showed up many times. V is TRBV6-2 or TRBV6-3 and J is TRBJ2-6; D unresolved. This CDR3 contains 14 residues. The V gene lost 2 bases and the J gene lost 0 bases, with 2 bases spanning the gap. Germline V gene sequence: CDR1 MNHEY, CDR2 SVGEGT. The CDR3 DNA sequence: TGTGCCAGCAGTTACGACTCTGGGGCCAACGTCCTGACTTTC. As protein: CASSYDSGANVLTF.

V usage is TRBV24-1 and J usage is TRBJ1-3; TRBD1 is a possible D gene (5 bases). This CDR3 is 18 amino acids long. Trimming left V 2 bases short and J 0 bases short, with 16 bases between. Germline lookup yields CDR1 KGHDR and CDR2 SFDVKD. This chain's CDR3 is CATSDSRRAGSSGNTIYF. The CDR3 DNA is TGTGCCACCAGTGATTCCCGACGTGCAGGGTCCTCTGGAAACACCATATATTTT.

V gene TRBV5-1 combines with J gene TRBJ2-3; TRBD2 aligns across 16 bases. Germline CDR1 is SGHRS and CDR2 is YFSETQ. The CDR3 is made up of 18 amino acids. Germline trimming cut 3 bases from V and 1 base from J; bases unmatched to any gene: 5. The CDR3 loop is CASSWGLAGGFGTDTQYF. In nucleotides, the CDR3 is TGCGCCAGCAGCTGGGGACTAGCGGGGGGGTTCGGCACAGATACGCAGTATTTT.

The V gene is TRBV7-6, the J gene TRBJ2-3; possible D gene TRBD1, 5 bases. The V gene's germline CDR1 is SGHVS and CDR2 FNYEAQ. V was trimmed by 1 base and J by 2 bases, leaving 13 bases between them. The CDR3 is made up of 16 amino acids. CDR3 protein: CASSLVTATPTDTQYF. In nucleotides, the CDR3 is TGTGCCAGCAGCTTAGTGACAGCTACTCCCACAGATACGCAGTATTTT.

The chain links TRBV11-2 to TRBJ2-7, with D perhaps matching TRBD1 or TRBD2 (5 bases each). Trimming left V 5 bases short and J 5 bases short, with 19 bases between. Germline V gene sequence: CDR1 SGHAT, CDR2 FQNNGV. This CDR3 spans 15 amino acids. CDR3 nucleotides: TGTGCCAGCAGCCCAGGGACCCGCCTAGACCACGAGCAGTACTTC. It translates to CASSPGTRLDHEQYF.

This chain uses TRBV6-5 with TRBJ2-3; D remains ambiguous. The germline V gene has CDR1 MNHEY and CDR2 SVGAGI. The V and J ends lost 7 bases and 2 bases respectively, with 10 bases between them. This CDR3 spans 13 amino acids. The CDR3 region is CASNLEYTDTQYF. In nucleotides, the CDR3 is TGTGCCAGCAACCTAGAATACACAGATACGCAGTATTTT.

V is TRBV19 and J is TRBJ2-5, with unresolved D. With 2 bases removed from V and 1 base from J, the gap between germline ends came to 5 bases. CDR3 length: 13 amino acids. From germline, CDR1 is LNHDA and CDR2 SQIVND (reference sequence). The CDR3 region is CASSIQSQETQYF. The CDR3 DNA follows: TGTGCCAGTAGTATACAGAGCCAAGAGACCCAGTACTTC.

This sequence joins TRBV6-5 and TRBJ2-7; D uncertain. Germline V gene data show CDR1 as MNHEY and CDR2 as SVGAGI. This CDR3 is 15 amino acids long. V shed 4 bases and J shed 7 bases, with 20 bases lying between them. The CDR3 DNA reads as TGTGCCAGCAGTTCGCCGACGGAGAACCTACGGGAGCAGTACTTC. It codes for CASSSPTENLREQYF.

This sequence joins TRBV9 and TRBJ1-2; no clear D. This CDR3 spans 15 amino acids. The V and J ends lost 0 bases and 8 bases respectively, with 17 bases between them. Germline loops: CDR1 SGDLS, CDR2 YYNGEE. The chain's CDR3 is CASSVADIPTGGYTF. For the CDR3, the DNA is TGTGCCAGCAGCGTAGCTGACATCCCGACTGGGGGCTACACCTTC.

The CDR3 spells CASSLGPASGNTIYF. The DNA for the CDR3 is TGTGCCAGCAGCTTGGGGCCTGCCTCTGGAAACACCATATATTTT. The rearrangement uses TRBV5-5 and TRBJ1-3; no firm D call. The V gene's germline CDR1 is SGHKS and CDR2 YYEKEE (reference sequence). The CDR3 is 15 residues long. Trimming removed 0 bases at V and 0 bases at J, with 7 bases between.

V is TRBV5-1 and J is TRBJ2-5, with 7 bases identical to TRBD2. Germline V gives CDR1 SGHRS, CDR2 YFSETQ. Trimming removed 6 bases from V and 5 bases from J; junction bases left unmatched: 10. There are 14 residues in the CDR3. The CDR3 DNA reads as TGCGCCAGCACCCTGAGCGGGGATGAGGAGACCCAGTACTTC. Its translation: CASTLSGDEETQYF. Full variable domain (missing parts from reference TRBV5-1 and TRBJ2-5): KAGVTQTPRYLIKTRGQQVTLSCSPISGHRSVSWYQQTPGQGLQFLFEYFSETQRNKGNFPGRFSGRQFSNSRSEMNVSTLELGDSALYLCASTLSGDEETQYFGPGTRLLVL.

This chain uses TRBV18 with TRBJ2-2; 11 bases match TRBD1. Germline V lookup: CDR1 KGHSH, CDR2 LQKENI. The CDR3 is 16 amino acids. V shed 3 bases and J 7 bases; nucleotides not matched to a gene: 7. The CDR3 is CASSPRGQGAVGELFF. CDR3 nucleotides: TGTGCCAGCTCACCGCGAGGACAGGGGGCAGTCGGGGAGCTGTTTTTT.

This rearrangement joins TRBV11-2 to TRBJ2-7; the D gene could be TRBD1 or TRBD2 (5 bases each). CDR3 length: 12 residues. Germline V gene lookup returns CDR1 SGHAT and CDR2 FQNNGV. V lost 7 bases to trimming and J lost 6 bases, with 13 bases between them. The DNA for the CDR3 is TGTGCCAGCATTGGGGGTCGGTTCGAGCAGTACTTC. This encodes CASIGGRFEQYF.

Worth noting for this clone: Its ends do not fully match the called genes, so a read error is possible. CDR3 residues: CASSLGFADTQYF. CDR3 nucleotides: TGTGCCAGCAGCTTAGGATTCGCAGATACGCAGTATTTT. The V gene is TRBV12-3 or TRBV12-4, the J gene TRBJ2-3, with no clear D. The CDR3 consists of 13 residues.

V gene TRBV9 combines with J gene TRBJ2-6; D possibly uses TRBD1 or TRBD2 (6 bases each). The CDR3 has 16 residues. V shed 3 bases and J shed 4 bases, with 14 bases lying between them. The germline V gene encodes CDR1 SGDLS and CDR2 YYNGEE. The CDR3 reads CASSGNRDSGANVLTF. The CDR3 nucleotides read TGTGCCAGCAGCGGGAACAGGGACTCCGGGGCCAACGTCCTGACTTTC.

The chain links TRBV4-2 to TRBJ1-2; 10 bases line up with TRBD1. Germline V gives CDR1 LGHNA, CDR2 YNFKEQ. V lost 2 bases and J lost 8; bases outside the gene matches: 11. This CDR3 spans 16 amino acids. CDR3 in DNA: TGTGCCAGCAGCCAACATAGTCCGGGACAGGGGATAGGCTACACCTTC. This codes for CASSQHSPGQGIGYTF.

The CDR3 DNA follows: TGTGCCTGGAGGACTAGCGGGGGCACAGATACGCAGTATTTT. This gives the protein CAWRTSGGTDTQYF. V usage is TRBV30 and J usage is TRBJ2-3; 11 bases align to TRBD2. The CDR3 consists of 14 residues. Trimming cost V 3 bases and J 1 base; bases outside gene matches: 0. Germline V lookup: CDR1 GTSNPN, CDR2 SVGIG (reference sequence).

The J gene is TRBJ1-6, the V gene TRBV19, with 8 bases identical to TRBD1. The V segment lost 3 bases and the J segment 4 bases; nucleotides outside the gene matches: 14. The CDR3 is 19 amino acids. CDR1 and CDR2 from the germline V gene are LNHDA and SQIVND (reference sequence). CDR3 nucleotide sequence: TGTGCCAGTAGTATTTCTACAGGGGGACCTCATACATATAATTCACCCCTCCACTTT. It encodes CASSISTGGPHTYNSPLHF.

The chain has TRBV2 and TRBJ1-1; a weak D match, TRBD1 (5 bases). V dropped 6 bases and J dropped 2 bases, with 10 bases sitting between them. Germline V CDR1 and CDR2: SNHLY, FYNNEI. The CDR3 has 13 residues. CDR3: CASSRDFNTEAFF. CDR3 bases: TGTGCCAGCAGCAGGGACTTTAACACTGAAGCTTTCTTT.

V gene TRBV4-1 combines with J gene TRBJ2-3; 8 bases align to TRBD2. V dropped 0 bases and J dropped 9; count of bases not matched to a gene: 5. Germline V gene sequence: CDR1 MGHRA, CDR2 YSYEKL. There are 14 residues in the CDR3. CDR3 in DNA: TGCGCCAGCAGCCAAGAGGGCGGGGGGACAACGCAGTATTTT. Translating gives CASSQEGGGTTQYF.

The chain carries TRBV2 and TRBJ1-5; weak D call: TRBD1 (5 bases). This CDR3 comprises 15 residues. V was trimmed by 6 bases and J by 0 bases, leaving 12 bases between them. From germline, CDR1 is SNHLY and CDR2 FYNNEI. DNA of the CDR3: TGTGCCAGCAGGGAGACAGCGGATAGCAATCAGCCCCAGCATTTT. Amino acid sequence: CASRETADSNQPQHF.

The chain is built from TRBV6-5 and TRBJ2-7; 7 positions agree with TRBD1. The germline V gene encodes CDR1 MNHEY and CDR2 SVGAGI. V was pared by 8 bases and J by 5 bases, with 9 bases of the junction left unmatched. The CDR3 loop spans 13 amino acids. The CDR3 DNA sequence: TGTGCCAGCTCCCTGACAGGGAGCCACGAGCAGTACTTC. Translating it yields CASSLTGSHEQYF.

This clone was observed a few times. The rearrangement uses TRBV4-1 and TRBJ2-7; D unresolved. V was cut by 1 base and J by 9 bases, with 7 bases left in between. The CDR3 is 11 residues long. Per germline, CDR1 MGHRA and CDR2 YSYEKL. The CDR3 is CASSQVRGQYF. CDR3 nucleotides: TGCGCCAGCAGCCAAGTAAGAGGGCAGTACTTC.